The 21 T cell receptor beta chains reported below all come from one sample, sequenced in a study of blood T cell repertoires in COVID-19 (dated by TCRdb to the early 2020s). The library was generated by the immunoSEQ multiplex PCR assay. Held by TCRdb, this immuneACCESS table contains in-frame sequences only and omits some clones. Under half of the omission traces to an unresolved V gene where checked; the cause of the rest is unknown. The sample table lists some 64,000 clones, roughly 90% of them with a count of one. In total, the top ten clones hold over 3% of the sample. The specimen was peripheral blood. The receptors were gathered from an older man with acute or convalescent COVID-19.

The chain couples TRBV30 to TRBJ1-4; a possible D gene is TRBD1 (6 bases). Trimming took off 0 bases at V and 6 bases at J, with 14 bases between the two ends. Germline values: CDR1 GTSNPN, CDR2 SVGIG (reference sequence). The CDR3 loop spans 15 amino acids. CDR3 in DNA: TGTGCCTGGAGTGTAGGGCAGGGGAGCGATGAAAAACTGTTTTTT. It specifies CAWSVGQGSDEKLFF.

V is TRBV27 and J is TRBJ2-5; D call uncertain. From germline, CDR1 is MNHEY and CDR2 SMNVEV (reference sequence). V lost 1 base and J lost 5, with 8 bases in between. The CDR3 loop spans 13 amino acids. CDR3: CASSLWLGETQYF. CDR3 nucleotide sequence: TGTGCCAGCAGTTTATGGCTCGGGGAGACCCAGTACTTC.

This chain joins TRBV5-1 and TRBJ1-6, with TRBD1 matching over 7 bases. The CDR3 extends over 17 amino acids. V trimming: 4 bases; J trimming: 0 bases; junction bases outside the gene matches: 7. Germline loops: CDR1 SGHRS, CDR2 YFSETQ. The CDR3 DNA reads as TGCGCCAGCAGCAAAGGGACAGTGAGCTCCTATAATTCACCCCTCCACTTT. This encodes CASSKGTVSSYNSPLHF.

In nucleotides, the CDR3 is TGTGCCAGCAGGTGGGGGGGGCACGCCGCTTTCTTT. Amino acids: CASRWGGHAAFF. V usage is TRBV2 and J usage is TRBJ1-1, with D tentatively TRBD1 (6 bases). Germline values: CDR1 SNHLY, CDR2 FYNNEI. V lost 6 bases to trimming and J lost 11 bases, with 16 bases between them. The length of the CDR3 is 12 residues. The variable domain in full, completed from reference TRBV2 and TRBJ1-1, reads EPEVTQTPSHQVTQMGQEVILRCVPISNHLYFYWYRQILGQKVEFLVSFYNNEISEKSEIFDDQFSVERPDGSNFTLKIRSTKLEDSAMYFCASRWGGHAAFFGQGTRLTVV.

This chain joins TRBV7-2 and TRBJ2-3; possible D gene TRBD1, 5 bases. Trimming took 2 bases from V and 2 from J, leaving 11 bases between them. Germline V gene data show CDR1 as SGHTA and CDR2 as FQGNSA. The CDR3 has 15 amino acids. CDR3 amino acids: CASSLQGGSTDTQYF. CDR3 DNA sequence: TGTGCCAGCAGCTTACAGGGTGGGTCCACAGATACGCAGTATTTT.

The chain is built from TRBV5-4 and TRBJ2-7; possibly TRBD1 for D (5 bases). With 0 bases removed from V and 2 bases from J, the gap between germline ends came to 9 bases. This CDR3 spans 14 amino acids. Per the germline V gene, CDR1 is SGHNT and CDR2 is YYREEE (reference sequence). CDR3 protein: CASSLGRGPYEQYF. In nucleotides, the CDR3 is TGTGCCAGCAGCTTGGGAAGGGGCCCCTACGAGCAGTACTTC.

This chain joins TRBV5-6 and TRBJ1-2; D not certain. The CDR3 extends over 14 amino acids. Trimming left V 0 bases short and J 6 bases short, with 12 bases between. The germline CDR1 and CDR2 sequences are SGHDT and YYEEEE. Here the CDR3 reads CASSLGPRVDGYTF. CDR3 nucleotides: TGTGCCAGCAGCTTGGGTCCGAGGGTGGATGGCTACACCTTC.

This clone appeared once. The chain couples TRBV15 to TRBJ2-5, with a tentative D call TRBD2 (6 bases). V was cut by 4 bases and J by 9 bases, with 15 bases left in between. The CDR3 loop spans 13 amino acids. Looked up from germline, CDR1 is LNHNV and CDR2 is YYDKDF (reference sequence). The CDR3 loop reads CATSNELGRPQYF. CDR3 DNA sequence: TGTGCCACCAGCAATGAACTAGGGAGGCCCCAGTACTTC.

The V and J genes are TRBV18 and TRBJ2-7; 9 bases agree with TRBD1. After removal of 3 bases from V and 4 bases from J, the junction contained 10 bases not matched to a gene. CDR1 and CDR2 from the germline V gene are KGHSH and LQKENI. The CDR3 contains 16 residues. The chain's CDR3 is CASSPRGQGGGYEQYF. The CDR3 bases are TGTGCCAGCTCACCCAGGGGACAGGGTGGAGGATACGAGCAGTACTTC.

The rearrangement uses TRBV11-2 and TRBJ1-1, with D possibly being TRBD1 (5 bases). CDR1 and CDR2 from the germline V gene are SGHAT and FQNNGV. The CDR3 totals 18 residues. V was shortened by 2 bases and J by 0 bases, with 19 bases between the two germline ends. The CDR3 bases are TGTGCCAGCAGCTTAAGGGGCGGCAGGCGTCTAATGAACACTGAAGCTTTCTTT. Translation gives CASSLRGGRRLMNTEAFF.

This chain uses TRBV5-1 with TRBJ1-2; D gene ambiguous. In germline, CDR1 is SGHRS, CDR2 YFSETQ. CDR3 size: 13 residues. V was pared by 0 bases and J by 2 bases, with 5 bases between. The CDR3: CASSLDKNYGYTF. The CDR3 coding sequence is TGCGCCAGCAGCTTGGACAAGAACTATGGCTACACCTTC.

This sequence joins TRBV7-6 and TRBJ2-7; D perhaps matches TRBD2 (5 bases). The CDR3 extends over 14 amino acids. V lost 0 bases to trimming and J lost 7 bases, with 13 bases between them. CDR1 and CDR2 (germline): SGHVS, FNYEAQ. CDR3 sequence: CASSLAPSGREQYF. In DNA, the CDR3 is TGTGCCAGCAGCTTAGCCCCTTCGGGGAGAGAGCAGTACTTC.

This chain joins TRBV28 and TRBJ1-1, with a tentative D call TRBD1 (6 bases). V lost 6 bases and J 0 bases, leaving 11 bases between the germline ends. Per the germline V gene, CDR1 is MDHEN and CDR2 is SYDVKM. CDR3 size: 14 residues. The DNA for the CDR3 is TGTGCCAGCAGCACGGGGACATTGAACACTGAAGCTTTCTTT. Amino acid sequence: CASSTGTLNTEAFF. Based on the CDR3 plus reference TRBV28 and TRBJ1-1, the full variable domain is DVKVTQSSRYLVKRTGEKVFLECVQDMDHENMFWYRQDPGLGLRLIYFSYDVKMKEKGDIPEGYSVSREKKERFSLILESASTNQTSMYLCASSTGTLNTEAFFGQGTRLTVV.

The CDR3 DNA reads TGTGCCAGCAGTTTATCTGTAAACACTGAAGCTTTCTTT. The encoded protein is CASSLSVNTEAFF. This chain joins TRBV27 and TRBJ1-1; D unresolved. The germline V gene has CDR1 MNHEY and CDR2 SMNVEV (reference sequence). Trimming took 0 bases from V and 2 from J, leaving 4 bases between them. The CDR3 covers 13 residues.

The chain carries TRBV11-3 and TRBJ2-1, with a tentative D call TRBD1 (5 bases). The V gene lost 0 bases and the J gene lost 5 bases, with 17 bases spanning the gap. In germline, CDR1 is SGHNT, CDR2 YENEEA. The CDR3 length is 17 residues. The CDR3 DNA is TGTGCCAGCAGCTTAGATTGGCGGACACCAAGCCACAATGAGCAGTTCTTC. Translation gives CASSLDWRTPSHNEQFF.

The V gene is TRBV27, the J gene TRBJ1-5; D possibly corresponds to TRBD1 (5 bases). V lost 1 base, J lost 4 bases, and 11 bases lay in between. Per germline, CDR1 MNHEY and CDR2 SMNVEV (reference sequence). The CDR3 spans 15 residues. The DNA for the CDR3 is TGTGCCAGCAGTTTATTATCGGGGGGTAATCAGCCCCAGCATTTT. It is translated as CASSLLSGGNQPQHF.

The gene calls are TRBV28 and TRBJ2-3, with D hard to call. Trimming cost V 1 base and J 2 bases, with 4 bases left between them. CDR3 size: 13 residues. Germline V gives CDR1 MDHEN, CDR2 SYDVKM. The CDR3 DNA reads TGTGCCAGCAGTTTATCGTTCACAGATACGCAGTATTTT. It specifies CASSLSFTDTQYF.

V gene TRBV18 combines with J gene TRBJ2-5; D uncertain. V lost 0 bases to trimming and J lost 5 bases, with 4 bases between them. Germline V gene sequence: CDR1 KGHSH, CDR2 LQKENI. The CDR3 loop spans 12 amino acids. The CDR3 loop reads CASSPPRETQYF. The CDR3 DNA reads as TGTGCCAGCTCACCACCGAGGGAGACCCAGTACTTC. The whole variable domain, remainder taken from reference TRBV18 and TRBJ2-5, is NAGVMQNPRHLVRRRGQEARLRCSPMKGHSHVYWYRQLPEEGLKFMVYLQKENIIDESGMPKERFSAEFPKEGPSILRIQQVVRGDSAAYFCASSPPRETQYFGPGTRLLVL.

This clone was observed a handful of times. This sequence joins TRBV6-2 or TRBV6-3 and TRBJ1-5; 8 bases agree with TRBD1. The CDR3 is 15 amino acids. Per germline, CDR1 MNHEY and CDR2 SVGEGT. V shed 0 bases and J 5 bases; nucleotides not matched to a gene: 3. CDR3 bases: TGTGCCAGCAGTTACTCGCAGGGGGCCTATCAGCCCCAGCATTTT. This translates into CASSYSQGAYQPQHF.

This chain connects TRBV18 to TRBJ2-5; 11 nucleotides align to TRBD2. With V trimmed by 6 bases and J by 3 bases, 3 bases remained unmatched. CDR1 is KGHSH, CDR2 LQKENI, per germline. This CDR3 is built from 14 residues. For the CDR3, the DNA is TGTGCCAGCTCTCTAGCGGGGGGAGAAGAGACCCAGTACTTC. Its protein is CASSLAGGEETQYF.

In DNA, the CDR3 is TGTGCCAGCCGGACAGGGCCCCAAGAGACCCAGTACTTC. This sequence encodes CASRTGPQETQYF. The rearrangement links TRBV2 to TRBJ2-5; 8 bases fit TRBD1. This CDR3 spans 13 amino acids. Per germline, CDR1 SNHLY and CDR2 FYNNEI. With V trimmed by 8 bases and J by 1 base, 3 bases remained unmatched.